These T cell receptor beta chains were read from a single sample in a study of blood T cells in healthy people across ages. TCRdb processed the 5' RACE reads anew with MiXCR; each CDR3 protein has one entry. The sample has around 1,500,000 distinct CDR3 sequences; roughly 30% are singletons. The material sequenced was blood. The receptor set was obtained from a woman in her twenties or thirties in good health. Each CDR3 is given with its conserved first and last residue. A D gene is named only where the DNA matches it firmly. Some rows mark clone size as missing; the rest say once, few, many or name a class of expanded clone.

CDR3 DNA,CDR3 protein,V gene,D gene,clone size,J gene
TGTGCCAGCAGCTTAGGACAGGGCCTAATGGCAACTAATGAAAAACTGTTTTTT,CASSLGQGLMATNEKLFF,TRBV11-2,TRBD1,.,TRBJ1-4
TGTGCCAGCAGCTCGAGGCTGGGACCCTACGAGCAGTACTTC,CASSSRLGPYEQYF,TRBV11-2,.,many,TRBJ2-7
TGTGCCAGCAGTTTATTACTACAGGGGTACACTGAAGCTTTCTTT,CASSLLLQGYTEAFF,TRBV28,TRBD1,.,TRBJ1-1
TGTGCCAGCAGCTTAACGGGACAGGGGATCGGCGAGCAGTACTTC,CASSLTGQGIGEQYF,TRBV7-6,TRBD1,few,TRBJ2-7
TGTGCCAGCAGTTTATATATCAGGGGCCAGGAGACCCAGTACTTC,CASSLYIRGQETQYF,TRBV28,.,few,TRBJ2-5
TGTGCCAGCAGTAAAGGGGGTCAGTATAATTCACCCCTCCACTTT,CASSKGGQYNSPLHF,TRBV6-5,.,few,TRBJ1-6
TGTGCCACCAGTGGGGGCCCCAACTATGGCTACACCTTC,CATSGGPNYGYTF,TRBV24-1,.,few,TRBJ1-2
TGTGCCATCAGGGGGGCACTAGCGGGGGGAGAGACCCAGTACTTC,CAIRGALAGGETQYF,TRBV10-3,TRBD2,.,TRBJ2-5
TGTGCCAGCAGACCCGGGAGGGGTGACTATGGCTACACCTTC,CASRPGRGDYGYTF,TRBV14,.,.,TRBJ1-2
TGCAGCGTTTCCGACCCGAGGACCCCTGGGGAGCAGTACTTC,CSVSDPRTPGEQYF,TRBV29-1,.,many,TRBJ2-7
TGTGCCAGCAGTGAGCTCGTGGGCGCTGGGGCCAACGTCCTGACTTTC,CASSELVGAGANVLTF,TRBV2,.,.,TRBJ2-6
TGCGCCAGCAGCCGCGGACAGACAGACAATGAGCAGTTCTTC,CASSRGQTDNEQFF,TRBV10-1,.,.,TRBJ2-1
TGCAGTGCCAAAAGAGACAGCCCCATCGCCAAAAACATTCAGTACTTC,CSAKRDSPIAKNIQYF,TRBV20-1,.,.,TRBJ2-4